These 14 T cell receptor beta chains came from one sample sequenced in a study of OX40 agonist ivuxolimab in advanced cancers. The repertoire was sequenced with immunoSEQ multiplex PCR; TCRdb's copy has only in-frame clones and lacks some. This table holds roughly 43,000 clones, around 90% found once. Sequenced material: CD4+ or CD8+ T cells sorted from blood, taken in a trial of the OX40 agonist ivuxolimab. These receptors were collected from an adult with an advanced solid tumor such as melanoma, head and neck, liver or kidney cancer.

V is TRBV28 and J is TRBJ1-1; a possible D gene is TRBD1 (5 bases). CDR1 and CDR2 (germline): MDHEN, SYDVKM. This CDR3 is built from 13 residues. Trimming shortened V by 0 bases and J by 6 bases, and 8 bases separated the two germline ends. The CDR3 loop is CASSLWGESEAFF. CDR3 DNA sequence: TGTGCCAGCAGTTTATGGGGGGAATCTGAAGCTTTCTTT.

The gene calls are TRBV30 and TRBJ2-7; either TRBD1 or TRBD2 may fit D (5 bases each). Germline V gene lookup returns CDR1 GTSNPN and CDR2 SVGIG (reference sequence). The V end lost 5 bases, the J end lost 6 bases, and 8 bases lay between the germline ends. The CDR3 totals 10 residues. CDR3 in amino acids: CAWGGFEQYF. The CDR3 region has the DNA TGTGCCTGGGGGGGATTCGAGCAGTACTTC.

The chain combines TRBV6-1 with TRBJ1-4; TRBD1 might be the D (5 bases). Trimming pared 6 bases from V and 8 bases from J, leaving 19 bases between. The germline gives CDR1 MNHNS, CDR2 SASEGT. The CDR3 is 15 amino acids. CDR3 sequence: CASRFDGTKSEKLFF. Written as DNA, the CDR3 is TGTGCCAGCAGGTTTGATGGGACGAAAAGCGAAAAACTGTTTTTT.

The V call is TRBV30, the J call TRBJ2-1, with 10 bases that match TRBD2. Germline CDR1 GTSNPN, CDR2 SVGIG (reference sequence). The CDR3 is 15 residues long. The trim removed 4 bases at V and 4 bases at J, leaving 7 bases unmatched. In DNA, the CDR3 is TGTGCCTGGAAATTGATTAGCGGGAGGTACAATGAGCAGTTCTTC. Translated: CAWKLISGRYNEQFF.

The rearrangement uses TRBV10-3 and TRBJ2-5; the D gene is possibly TRBD1 (6 bases). Germline CDR1 ENHRY, CDR2 SYGVKD. The V gene lost 10 bases and the J gene lost 0 bases, with 12 bases spanning the gap. The CDR3 extends over 13 amino acids. CDR3 DNA: TGTGCCACCCTGGGACAAGACCAAGAGACCCAGTACTTC. It translates to CATLGQDQETQYF.

V and J are TRBV15 and TRBJ2-3; no clear D. Germline CDR1 and CDR2: LNHNV and YYDKDF (reference sequence). The CDR3 totals 16 residues. V lost 1 base, J lost 1 base, and 12 bases lay in between. This CDR3 reads CATSRALGEGTDTQYF. DNA for the CDR3: TGTGCCACCAGCAGAGCCCTCGGAGAGGGCACAGATACGCAGTATTTT.

Here the CDR3 DNA reads TGTGCCAGCAGCTCTCAGGGACTAGCGTCCTACAATGAGCAGTTCTTC. It translates to CASSSQGLASYNEQFF. The gene calls are TRBV28 and TRBJ2-1; 10 bases map to TRBD2. Per the germline V gene, CDR1 is MDHEN and CDR2 is SYDVKM. The length of the CDR3 is 16 residues. V dropped 6 bases and J dropped 1; count of bases not matched to a gene: 6.

V usage is TRBV2 and J usage is TRBJ2-1; 10 positions agree with TRBD2. Germline CDR1 reads SNHLY; CDR2 reads FYNNEI. The CDR3 consists of 15 residues. V trimming: 3 bases; J trimming: 10 bases; junction bases outside the gene matches: 9. The CDR3, as DNA: TGTGCCAGCAGTGAGAGTCCACTAGCGGGACACGAGCAGTTCTTC. It is translated as CASSESPLAGHEQFF.

The chain has TRBV4-1 and TRBJ1-4; 9 bases match TRBD1. The CDR3 length is 15 residues. V shed 4 bases and J 10 bases; nucleotides not matched to a gene: 10. Germline values: CDR1 MGHRA, CDR2 YSYEKL. CDR3 loop: CASSPFSLTGGKLFF. CDR3 nucleotides: TGCGCCAGCAGCCCGTTCTCCCTGACAGGGGGAAAACTGTTTTTT.

The rearrangement joins TRBV2 to TRBJ1-5, with a possible D match to TRBD1 (5 bases). Germline-derived CDR1 and CDR2 are SNHLY and FYNNEI. This CDR3 region has 14 residues. V was cut by 8 bases and J by 2 bases, with 13 bases left in between. The CDR3, as DNA: TGTGCCAGCTCCCAGGGAGAGGGCAATCAGCCCCAGCATTTT. Amino acid sequence: CASSQGEGNQPQHF.

The rearrangement joins TRBV10-3 to TRBJ1-2, with D tentatively TRBD1 (5 bases). The length of the CDR3 is 14 residues. Between the trimmed V and J ends, which lost 6 bases and 3 bases, there was a span of 14 bases. Germline CDR1 reads ENHRY; CDR2 reads SYGVKD. The chain's CDR3 is CAISRDGGDYGYTF. The CDR3 DNA sequence: TGTGCCATCAGCAGGGACGGTGGAGACTATGGCTACACCTTC.

The chain joins TRBV7-9 to TRBJ2-3; tentative D call: TRBD1 (5 bases). The CDR3 extends over 14 amino acids. The V end lost 1 base, the J end lost 4 bases, and 9 bases lay between the germline ends. CDR1 is SEHNR and CDR2 is FQNEAQ in the germline V gene (reference sequence). Written as DNA, the CDR3 is TGTGCCAGCAGCTTAGTTTCAGGGTCAGATACGCAGTATTTT. Its translation: CASSLVSGSDTQYF.

The rearrangement joins TRBV11-1 to TRBJ2-5; 12 bases align to TRBD2. The CDR3 runs 18 residues. Germline V gene data show CDR1 as SGHAT and CDR2 as FQDESV (reference sequence). Unmatched junction bases numbered 9, after V lost 2 bases and J lost 2 bases. CDR3 sequence reads: CASSLQTSGRRRQETQYF. In DNA, the CDR3 is TGTGCCAGCAGCTTACAGACTAGCGGGAGAAGGAGGCAAGAGACCCAGTACTTC.

The chain recombines TRBV10-2 with TRBJ1-1; D uncertain. CDR1 and CDR2 from the germline V gene are WSHSY and SAAADI. CDR3 length: 11 residues. V was pared by 0 bases and J by 8 bases, with 4 bases between. The CDR3 DNA reads TGCGCCAGCAGTGAGTCGCAAGAAGCTTTCTTT. It is translated as CASSESQEAFF.